The entry below gives a single T cell receptor (beta chain) sequence along with its context. Its cognate antigen is unknown. The CDR3 has 18 amino acids. CDR1 SGHTA and CDR2 FQGNSA come from the germline V gene. Losses at the gene ends were 3 bases for V and 3 bases for J; bases not matched to a gene: 12. Sequencing was at survey level. Here immunoSEQ multiplex PCR was the method, and the copy in TCRdb shows in-frame clones only, minus some. Found here are some 30,000 clones, around 84% of them singletons; the top ten hold over 2%. The data originate from a study of STAT5B mutations in CD4+ large granular lymphocyte leukemia. Overall study results and limits: Top patient clones used TRBV06 genes more often: 8/27 versus 2/35 in controls. No patients shared main leukemic clonotypes, though around 27% appeared at low frequency elsewhere.

The TCR was taken from a human donor in good health. The chain carries TRBV7-2 and TRBJ2-7; 12 nucleotides agree with TRBD2. Sequencing was done on a sample of CD4+ T cells from blood buffy coats. CDR3 sequence: CASSFWASGGADDYEQYF. CDR3 in DNA: TGTGCCAGCAGCTTTTGGGCTAGCGGGGGGGCAGACGACTACGAGCAGTACTTC.